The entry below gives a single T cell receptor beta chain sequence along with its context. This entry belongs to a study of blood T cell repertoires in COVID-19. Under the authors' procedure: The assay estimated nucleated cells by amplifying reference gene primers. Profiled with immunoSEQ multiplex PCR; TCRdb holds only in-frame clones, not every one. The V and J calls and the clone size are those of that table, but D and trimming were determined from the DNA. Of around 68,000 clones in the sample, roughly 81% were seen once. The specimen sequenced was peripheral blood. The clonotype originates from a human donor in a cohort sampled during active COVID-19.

CDR3 sequence reads: CASSSNLGNQETQYF. The CDR3, as DNA: TGTGCCAGCAGCTCCAATCTAGGCAACCAAGAGACCCAGTACTTC. V is TRBV5-6 and J is TRBJ2-5; the D is unclear. The ends were cut back, 3 bases at V and 0 bases at J, with 12 bases in the middle. This CDR3 contains 15 residues. Per germline, CDR1 SGHDT and CDR2 YYEEEE.